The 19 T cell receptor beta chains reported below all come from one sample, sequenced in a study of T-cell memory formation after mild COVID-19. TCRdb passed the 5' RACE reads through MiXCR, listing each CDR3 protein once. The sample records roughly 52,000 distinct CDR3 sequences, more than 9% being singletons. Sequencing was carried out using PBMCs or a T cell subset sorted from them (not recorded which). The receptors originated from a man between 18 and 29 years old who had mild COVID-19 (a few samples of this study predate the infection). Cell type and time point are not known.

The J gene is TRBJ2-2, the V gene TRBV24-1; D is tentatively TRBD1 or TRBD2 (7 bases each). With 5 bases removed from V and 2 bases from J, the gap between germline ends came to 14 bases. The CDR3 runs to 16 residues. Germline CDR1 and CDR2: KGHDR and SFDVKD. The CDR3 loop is CATSGAGQPNTGELFF. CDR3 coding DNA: TGTGCCACCAGTGGAGCGGGACAGCCTAACACCGGGGAGCTGTTTTTT.

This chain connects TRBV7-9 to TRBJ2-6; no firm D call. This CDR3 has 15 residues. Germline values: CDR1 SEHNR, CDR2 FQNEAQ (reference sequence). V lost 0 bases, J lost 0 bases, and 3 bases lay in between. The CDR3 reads CASSLAVSGANVLTF. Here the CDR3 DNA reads TGTGCCAGCAGCTTAGCGGTCTCTGGGGCCAACGTCCTGACTTTC.

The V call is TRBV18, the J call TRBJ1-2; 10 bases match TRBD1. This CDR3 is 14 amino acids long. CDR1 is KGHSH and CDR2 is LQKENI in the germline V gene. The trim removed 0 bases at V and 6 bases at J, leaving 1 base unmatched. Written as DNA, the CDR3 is TGTGCCAGCTCACCACCCGGGACAGGGGATGGCTACACCTTC. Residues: CASSPPGTGDGYTF.

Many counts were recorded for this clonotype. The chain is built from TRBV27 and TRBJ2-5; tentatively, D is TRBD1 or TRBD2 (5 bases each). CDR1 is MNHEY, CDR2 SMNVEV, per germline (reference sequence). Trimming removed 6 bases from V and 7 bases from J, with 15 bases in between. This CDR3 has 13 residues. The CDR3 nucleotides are TGTGCCAGCAGGGGGACCGCCGATATGACCCAGTACTTC. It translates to CASRGTADMTQYF.

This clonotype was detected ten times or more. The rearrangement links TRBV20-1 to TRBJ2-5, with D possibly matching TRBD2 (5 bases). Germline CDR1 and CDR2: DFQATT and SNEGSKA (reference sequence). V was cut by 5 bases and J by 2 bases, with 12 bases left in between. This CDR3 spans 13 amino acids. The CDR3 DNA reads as TGCAGTGCTGGAGGACCGGATCAAGAGACCCAGTACTTC. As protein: CSAGGPDQETQYF.

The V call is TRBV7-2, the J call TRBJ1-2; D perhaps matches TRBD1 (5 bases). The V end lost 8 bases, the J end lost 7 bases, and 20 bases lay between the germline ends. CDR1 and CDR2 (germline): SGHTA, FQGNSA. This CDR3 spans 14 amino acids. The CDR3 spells CASGSSWTSGGYTF. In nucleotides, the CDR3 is TGTGCCAGCGGAAGTTCCTGGACATCGGGTGGCTACACCTTC.

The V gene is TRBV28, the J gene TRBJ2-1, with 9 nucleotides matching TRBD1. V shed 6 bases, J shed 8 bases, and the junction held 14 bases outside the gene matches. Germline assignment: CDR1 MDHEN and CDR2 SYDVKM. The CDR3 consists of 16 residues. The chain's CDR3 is CASRTLTRDREHEQFF. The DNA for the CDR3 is TGTGCCAGCAGGACACTCACCCGGGACAGGGAACATGAGCAGTTCTTC.

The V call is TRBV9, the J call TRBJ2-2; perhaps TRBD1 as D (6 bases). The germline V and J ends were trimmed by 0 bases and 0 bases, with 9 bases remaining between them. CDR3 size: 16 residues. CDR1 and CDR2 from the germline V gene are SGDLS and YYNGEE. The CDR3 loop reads CASSVVRQANTGELFF. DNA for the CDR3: TGTGCCAGCAGCGTAGTAAGACAGGCGAACACCGGGGAGCTGTTTTTT.

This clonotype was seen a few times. CDR3 DNA: TGTGCCAGCAGTAAGTACAGCACAGGCCTCACCTACGAGCAGTACTTC. This encodes CASSKYSTGLTYEQYF. V and J are TRBV5-6 and TRBJ2-7; perhaps TRBD1 as D (5 bases). This CDR3 has 16 amino acids. Between the trimmed V and J ends, which lost 5 bases and 2 bases, there was a span of 20 bases. The germline V gene encodes CDR1 SGHDT and CDR2 YYEEEE.

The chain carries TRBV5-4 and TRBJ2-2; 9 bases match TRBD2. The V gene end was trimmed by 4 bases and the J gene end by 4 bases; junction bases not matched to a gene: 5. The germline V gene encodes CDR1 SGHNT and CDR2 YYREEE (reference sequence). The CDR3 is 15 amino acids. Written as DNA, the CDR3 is TGTGCCAGCAGCAAAAGCGGGGGGTCCACCGGGGAGCTGTTTTTT. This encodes CASSKSGGSTGELFF.

CDR3 region: CASSYQLAGNTIYF. As DNA, the CDR3 is TGTGCCAGCAGTTACCAGCTTGCAGGAAACACCATATATTTT. The chain joins TRBV6-6 to TRBJ1-3, with D hard to call. The length of the CDR3 is 14 residues. Looked up from germline, CDR1 is MNHNY and CDR2 is SVGAGI (reference sequence). V was shortened by 2 bases and J by 4 bases, with 9 bases between the two germline ends.

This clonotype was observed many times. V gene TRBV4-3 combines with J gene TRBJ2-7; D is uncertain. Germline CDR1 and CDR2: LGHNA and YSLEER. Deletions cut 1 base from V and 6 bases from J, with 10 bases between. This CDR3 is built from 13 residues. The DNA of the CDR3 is TGCGCCAGCAGCCAAGCCTGGTCTGGCGAGCAGTACTTC. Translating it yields CASSQAWSGEQYF.

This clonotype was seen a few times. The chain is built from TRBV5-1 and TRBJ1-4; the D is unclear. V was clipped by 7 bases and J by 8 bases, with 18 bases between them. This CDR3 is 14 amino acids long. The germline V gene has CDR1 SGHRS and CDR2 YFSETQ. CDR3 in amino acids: CASGIDPVSEKLFF. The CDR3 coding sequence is TGCGCCAGCGGTATTGACCCGGTGTCAGAAAAACTGTTTTTT. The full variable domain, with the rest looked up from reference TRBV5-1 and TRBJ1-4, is KAGVTQTPRYLIKTRGQQVTLSCSPISGHRSVSWYQQTPGQGLQFLFEYFSETQRNKGNFPGRFSGRQFSNSRSEMNVSTLELGDSALYLCASGIDPVSEKLFFGSGTQLSVL.

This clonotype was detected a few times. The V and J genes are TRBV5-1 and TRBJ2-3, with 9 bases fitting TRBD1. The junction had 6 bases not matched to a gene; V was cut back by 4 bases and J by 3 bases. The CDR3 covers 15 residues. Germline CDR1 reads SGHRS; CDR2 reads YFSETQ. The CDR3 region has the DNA TGCGCCAGCAGCGGGGACAGGGTTAGAACAGATACGCAGTATTTT. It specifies CASSGDRVRTDTQYF.

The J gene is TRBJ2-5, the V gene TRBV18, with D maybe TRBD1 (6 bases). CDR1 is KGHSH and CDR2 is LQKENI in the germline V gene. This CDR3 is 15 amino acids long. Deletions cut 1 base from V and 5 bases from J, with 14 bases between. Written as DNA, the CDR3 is TGTGCCAGCTCACCACGGGCCCCGCAGGGGGAGACCCAGTACTTC. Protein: CASSPRAPQGETQYF.

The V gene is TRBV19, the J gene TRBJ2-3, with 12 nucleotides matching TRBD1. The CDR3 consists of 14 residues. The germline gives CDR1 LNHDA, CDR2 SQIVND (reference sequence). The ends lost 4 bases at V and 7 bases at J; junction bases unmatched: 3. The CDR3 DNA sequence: TGTGCCAGTAGTAGGGGACAGGGGGCGAATACGCAGTATTTT. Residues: CASSRGQGANTQYF.

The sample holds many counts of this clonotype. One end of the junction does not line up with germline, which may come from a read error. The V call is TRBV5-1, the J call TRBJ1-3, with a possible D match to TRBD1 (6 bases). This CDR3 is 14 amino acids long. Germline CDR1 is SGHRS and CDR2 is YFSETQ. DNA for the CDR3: TGCGCCAGCAGTTTGGACAGCTCTGGAAACACCATATATTTT. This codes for CASSLDSSGNTIYF. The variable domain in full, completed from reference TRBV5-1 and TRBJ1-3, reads KAGVTQTPRYLIKTRGQQVTLSCSPISGHRSVSWYQQTPGQGLQFLFEYFSETQRNKGNFPGRFSGRQFSNSRSEMNVSTLELGDSALYLCASSLDSSGNTIYFGEGSWLTVV.

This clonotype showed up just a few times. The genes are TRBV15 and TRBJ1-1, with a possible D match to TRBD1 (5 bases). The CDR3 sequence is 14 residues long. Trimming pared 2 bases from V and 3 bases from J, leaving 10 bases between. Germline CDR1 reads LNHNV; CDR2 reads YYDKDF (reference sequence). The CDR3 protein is CATSRPGSYTEAFF. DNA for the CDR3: TGTGCCACCAGCAGACCAGGGTCGTACACTGAAGCTTTCTTT.

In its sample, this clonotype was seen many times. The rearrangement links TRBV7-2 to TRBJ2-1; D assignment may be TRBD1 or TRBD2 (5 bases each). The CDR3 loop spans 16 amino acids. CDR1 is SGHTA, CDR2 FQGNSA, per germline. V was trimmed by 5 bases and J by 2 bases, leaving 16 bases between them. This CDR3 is CASSPLGVGAYNEQFF. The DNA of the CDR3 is TGTGCCAGCAGCCCTTTGGGGGTGGGGGCCTACAATGAGCAGTTCTTC.